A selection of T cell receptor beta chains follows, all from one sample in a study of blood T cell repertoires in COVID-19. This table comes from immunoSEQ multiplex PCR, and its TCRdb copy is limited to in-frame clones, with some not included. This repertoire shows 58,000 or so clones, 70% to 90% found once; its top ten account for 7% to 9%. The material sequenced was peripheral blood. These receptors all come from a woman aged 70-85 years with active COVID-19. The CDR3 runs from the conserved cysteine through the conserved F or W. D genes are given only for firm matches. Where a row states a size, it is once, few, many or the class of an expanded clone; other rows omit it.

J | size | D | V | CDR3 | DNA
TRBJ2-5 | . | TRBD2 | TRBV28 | CASSPGLAGGGETQYF | TGTGCCAGCAGCCCAGGACTAGCGGGAGGCGGGGAGACCCAGTACTTC
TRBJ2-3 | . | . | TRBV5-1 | CASILSPGTDTQYF | TGCGCCAGCATCCTAAGCCCCGGCACAGATACGCAGTATTTT
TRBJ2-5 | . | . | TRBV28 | CASRGIVESAQETQYF | TGTGCCAGCCGCGGGATAGTGGAGTCCGCTCAAGAGACCCAGTACTTC
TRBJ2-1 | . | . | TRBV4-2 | CASSQVGSEASYNEQFF | TGTGCCAGCAGCCAAGTAGGTAGCGAGGCCTCCTACAATGAGCAGTTCTTC
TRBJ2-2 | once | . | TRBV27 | CASSTRIGELFF | TGTGCCAGCAGTACCAGGATCGGGGAGCTGTTTTTT
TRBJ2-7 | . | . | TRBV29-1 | CSVRTLPYEQYF | TGCAGCGTGAGGACTTTACCCTACGAGCAGTACTTC
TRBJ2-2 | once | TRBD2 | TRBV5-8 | CASTSLLAVNTGELFF | TGTGCCAGCACCTCATTACTAGCGGTGAACACCGGGGAGCTGTTTTTT
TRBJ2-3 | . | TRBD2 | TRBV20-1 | CSASGSLAGVTDTQYF | TGCAGTGCTAGTGGGAGTCTAGCGGGAGTAACAGATACGCAGTATTTT
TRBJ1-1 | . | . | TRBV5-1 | CASSLDGGGNTEAFF | TGCGCCAGCAGCTTGGACGGGGGAGGGAACACTGAAGCTTTCTTT
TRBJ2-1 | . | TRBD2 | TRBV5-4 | CASSSAGVHNEQFF | TGTGCCAGCAGCTCTGCGGGAGTACACAATGAGCAGTTCTTC
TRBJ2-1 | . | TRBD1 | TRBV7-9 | CASSFSAGTGPIQEFF | TGTGCCAGCAGCTTTTCAGCCGGGACAGGGCCGATCCAAGAGTTCTTC
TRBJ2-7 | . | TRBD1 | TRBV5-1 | CASNPGQENREQYF | TGCGCCAGCAACCCGGGACAGGAGAACCGGGAGCAGTACTTC
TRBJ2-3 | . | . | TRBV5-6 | CASSLAGLHTDTQYF | TGTGCCAGCAGCTTGGCCGGACTTCACACAGATACGCAGTATTTT
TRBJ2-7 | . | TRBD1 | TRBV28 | CASSSPGTGTYEQYF | TGTGCCAGCAGTTCCCCCGGGACAGGGACCTACGAGCAGTACTTC
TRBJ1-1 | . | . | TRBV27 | CASSFLGGGVSEAFF | TGTGCCAGCAGTTTCCTGGGAGGGGGGGTATCTGAAGCTTTCTTT
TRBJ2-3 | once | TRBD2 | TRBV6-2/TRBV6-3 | CASSYLIGDSGSTDTQYF | TGTGCCAGCAGTTACCTCATCGGGGATAGCGGGAGCACAGATACGCAGTATTTT
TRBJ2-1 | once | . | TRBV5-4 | CASSLSGNEQFF | TGTGCCAGCAGCTTGTCAGGGAATGAGCAGTTCTTC
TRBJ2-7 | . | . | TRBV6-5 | CASSYQGWEVEQYF | TGTGCCAGCAGTTACCAGGGGTGGGAAGTCGAGCAGTACTTC
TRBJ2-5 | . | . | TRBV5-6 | CASSLAQGKKETQYF | TGTGCCAGCAGCTTAGCCCAGGGGAAAAAAGAGACCCAGTACTTC
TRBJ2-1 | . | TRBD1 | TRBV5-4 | CASSRDSHNEQFF | TGTGCCAGCAGCCGGGACAGCCACAATGAGCAGTTCTTC
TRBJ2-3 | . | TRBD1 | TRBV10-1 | CASSDPGTGLGTDTQYF | TGCGCCAGCAGTGACCCCGGGACAGGCCTGGGGACAGATACGCAGTATTTT
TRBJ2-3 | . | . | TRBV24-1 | CATRSWEGTDTQYF | TGTGCCACCAGGTCTTGGGAGGGCACAGATACGCAGTATTTT
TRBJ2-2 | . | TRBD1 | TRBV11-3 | CASSLGTGGANTGELFF | TGTGCCAGCAGCTTAGGGACAGGGGGCGCGAACACCGGGGAGCTGTTTTTT
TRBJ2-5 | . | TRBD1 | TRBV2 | CASRDRGSQYF | TGTGCCAGCAGGGACAGGGGGTCCCAGTACTTC
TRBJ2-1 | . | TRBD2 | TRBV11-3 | CASSFSGTSNEQFF | TGTGCCAGCAGCTTCAGCGGGACCTCCAATGAGCAGTTCTTC
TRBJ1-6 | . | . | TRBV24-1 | CATSDRQNSPLHF | TGTGCCACCAGTGACCGACAGAATTCACCCCTCCACTTT
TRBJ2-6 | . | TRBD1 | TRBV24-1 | CATSDPSRDSSGANVLTF | TGTGCCACCAGTGATCCGTCCCGGGACAGCTCTGGGGCCAACGTCCTGACTTTC
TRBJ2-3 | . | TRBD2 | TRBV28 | CASSLVSGTSTDTQYF | TGTGCCAGCAGTTTAGTGAGCGGGACTAGCACAGATACGCAGTATTTT
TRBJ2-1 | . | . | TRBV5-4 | CASSYKGTSNEQFF | TGTGCCAGCAGCTACAAAGGGACTTCCAATGAGCAGTTCTTC
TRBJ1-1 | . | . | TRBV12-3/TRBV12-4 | CASRSRQGAFF | TGTGCCAGCAGAAGTCGCCAGGGCGCTTTCTTT
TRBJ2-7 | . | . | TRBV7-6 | CASSLDGGGALDF | TGTGCCAGCAGCTTAGACGGAGGGGGCGCCCTGGACTTC
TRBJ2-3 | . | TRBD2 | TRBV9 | CASSALGASGKDTQYF | TGTGCCAGCAGCGCCCTAGGGGCTAGCGGGAAGGATACGCAGTATTTT
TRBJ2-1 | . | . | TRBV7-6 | CASSADEEGAHNEQFF | TGTGCCAGCAGCGCTGACGAGGAGGGGGCCCACAATGAGCAGTTCTTC
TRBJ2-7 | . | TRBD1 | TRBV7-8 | CASSMTGGGYEQYF | TGTGCCAGCAGCATGACAGGGGGAGGCTACGAGCAGTACTTC
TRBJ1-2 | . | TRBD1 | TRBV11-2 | CASRSPRDRGRYTF | TGTGCCAGCAGGTCGCCCCGGGACAGGGGGCGGTACACCTTC
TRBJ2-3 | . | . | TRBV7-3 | CASSPPGVSTDTQYF | TGTGCCAGCAGCCCCCCCGGGGTGAGCACAGATACGCAGTATTTT
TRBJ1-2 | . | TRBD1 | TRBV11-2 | CASSLTGQGGGYTF | TGTGCCAGCAGCTTGACGGGACAGGGTGGTGGCTACACCTTC
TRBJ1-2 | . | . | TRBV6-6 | CASSSWTDSYGYTF | TGTGCCAGCAGTTCCTGGACAGATTCCTATGGCTACACCTTC
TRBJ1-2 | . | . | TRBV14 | CASSQDGSVYGYTF | TGTGCCAGCAGCCAAGATGGCTCAGTTTATGGCTACACCTTC
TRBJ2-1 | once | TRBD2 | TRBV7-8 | CASKPGLAENNEQFF | TGTGCCAGCAAACCGGGACTAGCGGAAAACAATGAGCAGTTCTTC
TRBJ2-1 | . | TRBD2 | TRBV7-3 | CASSTGGTSGGSSYNEQFF | TGTGCCAGCAGCACAGGAGGGACTAGCGGGGGGAGCTCCTACAATGAGCAGTTCTTC
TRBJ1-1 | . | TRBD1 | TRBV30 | CAWSGQGVTEAFF | TGTGCCTGGAGTGGACAGGGGGTCACTGAAGCTTTCTTT
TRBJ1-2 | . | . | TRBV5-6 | CASSLVAGVSGYTF | TGTGCCAGCAGCTTGGTGGCAGGGGTTTCTGGCTACACCTTC
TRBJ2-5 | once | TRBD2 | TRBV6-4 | CASSERERGYRETQYF | TGTGCCAGCAGTGAGCGGGAGCGGGGTTATAGGGAGACCCAGTACTTC
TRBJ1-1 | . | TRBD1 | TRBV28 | CASSLPGQGSEAFF | TGTGCCAGCAGCTTACCGGGACAGGGAAGTGAAGCTTTCTTT
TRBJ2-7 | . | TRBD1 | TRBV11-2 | CASSRHRGSYEQYF | TGTGCCAGCAGCCGACACAGGGGATCCTACGAGCAGTACTTC
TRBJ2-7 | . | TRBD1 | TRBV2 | CASSVGTGGVYEQYF | TGTGCCAGCAGTGTGGGGACAGGGGGGGTTTACGAGCAGTACTTC
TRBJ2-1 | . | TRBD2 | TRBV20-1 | CSASSSGRGGDSYNEQFF | TGCAGTGCTAGTTCTAGCGGGAGGGGCGGGGACTCCTACAATGAGCAGTTCTTC
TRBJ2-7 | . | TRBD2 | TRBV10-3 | CAISYTGLAGSKEQYF | TGTGCCATCAGTTACACAGGACTAGCGGGGTCTAAAGAGCAGTACTTC
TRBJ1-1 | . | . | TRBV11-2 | CASSQDSLEAFF | TGTGCCAGCAGCCAAGACAGTCTGGAAGCTTTCTTT
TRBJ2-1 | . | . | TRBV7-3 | CASSLGGTSYNEQFF | TGTGCCAGCAGCTTAGGCGGGACCTCCTACAATGAGCAGTTCTTC
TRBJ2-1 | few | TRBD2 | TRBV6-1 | CASSDTTGTSGVLGFF | TGTGCCAGCAGTGACACCACCGGGACTAGCGGGGTACTGGGGTTCTTC
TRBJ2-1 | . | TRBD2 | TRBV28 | CASSPGGLGRDEQFF | TGTGCCAGCAGTCCCGGGGGGTTGGGTAGGGATGAGCAGTTCTTC
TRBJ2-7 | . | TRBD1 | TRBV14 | CASSPPGTAAYEQYF | TGTGCCAGCAGCCCCCCCGGGACAGCGGCCTACGAGCAGTACTTC
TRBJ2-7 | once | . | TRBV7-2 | CASSLAGPGWDEQYF | TGTGCCAGCAGCTTAGCTGGGCCCGGCTGGGACGAGCAGTACTTC
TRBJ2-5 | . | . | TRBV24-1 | CATSDYLQETQYF | TGTGCCACCAGTGACTATCTACAAGAGACCCAGTACTTC
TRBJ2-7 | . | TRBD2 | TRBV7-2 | CASSLAWLAGYEQYF | TGTGCCAGCAGCTTAGCGTGGCTAGCGGGATACGAGCAGTACTTC
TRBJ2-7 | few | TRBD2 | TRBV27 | CASRSGLAKTVQYF | TGTGCCAGCAGATCCGGACTAGCGAAAACTGTGCAGTACTTC
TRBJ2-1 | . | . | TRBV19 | CASSRVLAYNEQFF | TGTGCCAGCTCCCGGGTCCTGGCCTACAATGAGCAGTTCTTC
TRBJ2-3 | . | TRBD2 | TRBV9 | CASSVAVTSGRTDTQYF | TGTGCCAGCAGCGTAGCAGTGACTAGCGGGAGGACAGATACGCAGTATTTT